In its sample, the clone carrying this T cell receptor beta chain was seen many times. Its antigen remains unidentified. The sample belongs to a study of regulatory T cells in long-lasting Graves disease. Study-level points and caveats: Relative to new patients (under 1,000), persistent patients exhibited greater sharing of public clonotypes (around 3,000).

In building TCR beta libraries, iRepertoire HTBI primers were used together with Arm-PCR of CDR3 regions. TCRdb reanalysed the multiplex PCR reads using MiXCR and keeps one entry per CDR3 protein. This table has some 490,000 distinct CDR3 sequences, 12% appearing once. Trimming cost V 5 bases and J 3 bases, with 14 bases left between them. The CDR3 totals 14 residues. CDR1 MDHEN and CDR2 SYDVKM come from the germline V gene. Time point given: newly diagnosed GD, antithyroid drugs for less than 3 months. RNA isolated from PBMCs was used to make the TCR library. The guidelines of the American Thyroid Association were the basis for diagnosing Graves' disease. These same data were also listed under a study on T cells in Graves' hyperthyroidism and ophthalmopathy.

The genes are TRBV28 and TRBJ2-7; possibly TRBD1 for D (6 bases). This sequence was found in a woman between 25 and 40 years old with Graves disease. Material: peripheral blood mononuclear cells (PBMCs), obtained at new diagnosis, from a patient treated with antithyroid drugs. CDR3 coding DNA: TGTGCCAGCAGTCCAGGGGACGGCATCTACGAGCAGTACTTC. It is translated as CASSPGDGIYEQYF.